This T cell receptor beta chain was recorded in a study of T and B cells in COVID-19 patients. The V gene end was trimmed by 5 bases and the J gene end by 8 bases; junction bases not matched to a gene: 8. The germline CDR1 and CDR2 sequences are LNHDA and SQIVND (reference sequence). CDR3 length: 14 amino acids. BIOMED2 TRB-A/B primer pools were used in multiplex TRB PCR. TCRdb independently ran MiXCR on the multiplex PCR reads; one entry per CDR3 protein. This sample has more than 20,000 distinct CDR3 sequences, with 32% found just once. Blood genomic DNA input for TRB amplification was about 240-550 ng.

The sample consisted of blood. The receptor comes from a human donor who had recovered from COVID-19. The chain combines TRBV19 with TRBJ1-1; 10 nucleotides line up with TRBD1. The CDR3 spells CASSWRDRGSEAFF. For the CDR3, the DNA is TGTGCCAGTAGTTGGAGGGACAGGGGATCCGAAGCTTTCTTT.